These T cell receptor beta chains were read from a single sample in a study of blood T cell repertoires in COVID-19. Profiled with immunoSEQ multiplex PCR; TCRdb holds only in-frame clones, not every one. The repertoire holds 120,000 or so clones, with 80% to 85% as singletons. Sequenced input: peripheral blood. All receptors derive from a woman aged 45 to 65 with acute or convalescent COVID-19. Both conserved end residues are part of each CDR3. A D gene is named only where the DNA matches it firmly. Size is stated for part of the rows, as once, few or many counts, or as a class when the clone is expanded.

TRBJ2-3 TRBD2 once TRBV2 CASRLAGSTDTQYF TGTGCCAGCAGACTAGCGGGAAGCACAGATACGCAGTATTTT
TRBJ2-5 TRBD1 . TRBV29-1 CSVGQGTETQYF TGCAGCGTGGGACAGGGGACGGAGACCCAGTACTTC
TRBJ2-7 TRBD1 . TRBV28 CASSDRGEQYF TGTGCCAGCAGTGACAGGGGCGAGCAGTACTTC
TRBJ1-1 TRBD1 . TRBV19 CASRTGQGLAEAFF TGTGCCAGTAGGACGGGACAGGGGTTGGCTGAAGCTTTCTTT
TRBJ2-3 . . TRBV5-1 CASSLGGTDTQYF TGCGCCAGCAGTCTCGGGGGCACAGATACGCAGTATTTT
TRBJ1-1 . . TRBV19 CASSIRQLNTEAFF TGTGCCAGTAGTATCAGACAGTTGAACACTGAAGCTTTCTTT
TRBJ1-4 . few TRBV5-5 CASSFRVFDPPATNEKLFF TGTGCCAGCAGCTTCAGGGTTTTTGATCCTCCAGCAACTAATGAAAAACTGTTTTTT
TRBJ2-5 . . TRBV3-1/TRBV3-2 CASSFRWAETQYF TGTGCCAGCAGCTTTCGGTGGGCAGAGACCCAGTACTTC
TRBJ2-1 TRBD2 . TRBV18 CASSPVLAGANEQFF TGTGCCAGCTCACCGGTACTAGCGGGTGCTAATGAGCAGTTCTTC
TRBJ2-7 . . TRBV18 CASSVREGHEQYF TGTGCCAGCTCAGTCCGGGAAGGTCACGAGCAGTACTTC
TRBJ1-1 . . TRBV29-1 CSVNRENGAEAFF TGCAGCGTCAACCGGGAAAACGGAGCTGAAGCTTTCTTT
TRBJ2-1 TRBD2 . TRBV24-1 CATSDPSGKTYNEQFF TGTGCCACCAGTGACCCAAGCGGGAAGACCTACAATGAGCAGTTCTTC
TRBJ2-2 . . TRBV7-3 CASSRDRTRSGELFF TGTGCCAGCAGCCGAGACAGAACCCGATCGGGGGAGCTGTTTTTT
TRBJ2-7 . few TRBV20-1 CSASDTSEQYF TGCAGTGCTAGTGATACATCCGAGCAGTACTTC
TRBJ1-1 . . TRBV9 CASSGSGWDTEAFF TGTGCCAGCAGCGGGAGTGGGTGGGACACTGAAGCTTTCTTT
TRBJ1-5 . once TRBV18 CASSKNSGGNQPQHF TGTGCCAGCTCAAAAAACTCAGGGGGCAATCAGCCCCAGCATTTT
TRBJ1-6 . . TRBV2 CASSPEVAPLHF TGTGCCAGCAGTCCTGAGGTCGCACCCCTCCACTTT
TRBJ1-2 TRBD1 . TRBV19 CASSIGAGGFGYTF TGTGCCAGTAGTATAGGGGCAGGGGGCTTCGGCTACACCTTC
TRBJ2-1 . once TRBV25-1 CASSDQRDLNEQFF TGTGCCAGCAGTGATCAGAGGGACTTAAATGAGCAGTTCTTC
TRBJ2-7 TRBD2 . TRBV7-3 CASSSRGGSSEQYF TGTGCCAGCAGCTCCCGGGGCGGGAGTAGCGAGCAGTACTTC
TRBJ1-2 . . TRBV19 CASIEAGQGRDYGYTF TGTGCCAGTATTGAAGCAGGGCAGGGGAGAGACTATGGCTACACCTTC
TRBJ1-4 TRBD1 . TRBV30 CAWSPNRGHLFF TGTGCCTGGAGTCCAAACAGGGGGCATCTGTTTTTT
TRBJ2-3 TRBD1 once TRBV11-1 CASSLEGQWGDTQYF TGTGCCAGCAGCTTAGAGGGACAGTGGGGAGATACGCAGTATTTT
TRBJ2-7 . . TRBV5-1 CASTPMSGLSSYEQYF TGCGCCAGCACCCCCATGAGCGGTTTGAGCTCCTACGAGCAGTACTTC
TRBJ2-7 . . TRBV3-1/TRBV3-2 CASSQVVGGHEQYF TGTGCCAGCAGCCAAGTTGTGGGGGGGCACGAGCAGTACTTC
TRBJ1-5 TRBD1 . TRBV10-3 CAISEGGYSNQPQHF TGTGCCATCAGTGAAGGGGGCTATAGCAATCAGCCCCAGCATTTT
TRBJ1-6 . few TRBV5-1 CASARNNSPLHF TGCGCCAGCGCGCGCAATAATTCACCCCTCCACTTT
TRBJ2-2 TRBD1 . TRBV19 CASSIGTGGSIRTGELFF TGTGCCAGTAGTATCGGGACAGGGGGATCAATTAGGACCGGGGAGCTGTTTTTT
TRBJ1-5 . . TRBV30 CAWDVGGKPQHF TGTGCCTGGGACGTAGGAGGGAAGCCCCAGCATTTT
TRBJ1-2 TRBD1 . TRBV18 CASSASGTGVGYTF TGTGCCAGCTCTGCCTCCGGGACAGGGGTCGGCTACACCTTC
TRBJ2-5 . . TRBV5-1 CATRDNQETQYF TGCGCCACCAGGGACAACCAAGAGACCCAGTACTTC
TRBJ1-4 . . TRBV6-5 CASSYSPGSSEKLFF TGTGCCAGCAGTTACTCACCGGGATCGAGTGAAAAACTGTTTTTT
TRBJ2-1 TRBD2 . TRBV29-1 CSVSEYGGSYNEQFF TGCAGCGTTTCGGAGTACGGGGGGTCCTACAATGAGCAGTTCTTC
TRBJ2-5 TRBD1 . TRBV15 CATSRGTGADRETQYF TGTGCCACCAGCCGGGGGACAGGGGCCGACCGAGAGACCCAGTACTTC
TRBJ1-4 TRBD1 . TRBV10-3 CAISGQGGNEKLFF TGTGCCATCAGTGGACAGGGTGGAAATGAAAAACTGTTTTTT
TRBJ2-7 . . TRBV4-1 CASSLFVGGYEQYF TGCGCCAGCAGCCTATTTGTGGGGGGATACGAGCAGTACTTC
TRBJ1-4 TRBD1 few TRBV6-1 CASSGTRRGTGDATNEKLFF TGTGCCAGCAGTGGGACCCGGAGAGGGACAGGGGATGCAACTAATGAAAAACTGTTTTTT
TRBJ2-1 TRBD2 . TRBV15 CATSRLLAGGDYNEQFF TGTGCCACCAGCAGACTTCTAGCGGGGGGAGATTACAATGAGCAGTTCTTC
TRBJ1-4 . . TRBV18 CASSPAREGNEKLFF TGTGCCAGCTCACCCGCCCGGGAAGGAAATGAAAAACTGTTTTTT
TRBJ2-1 . . TRBV3-1/TRBV3-2 CASSQDRRVANEQFF TGTGCCAGCAGCCAAGATCGGCGGGTGGCTAATGAGCAGTTCTTC
TRBJ2-7 TRBD2 . TRBV6-1 CASSGRTSGGSYEQYF TGTGCCAGCAGTGGTAGAACTAGCGGGGGTTCGTACGAGCAGTACTTC
TRBJ2-7 TRBD2 . TRBV5-4 CASSVSSGGAYEQYF TGTGCCAGCAGCGTCTCTAGCGGGGGAGCCTACGAGCAGTACTTC
TRBJ1-1 . . TRBV18 CASSPGGSLPEAFF TGTGCCAGCTCACCGGGGGGGAGTTTGCCTGAAGCTTTCTTT
TRBJ2-7 . . TRBV4-2 CASSQQEAYEQYF TGTGCCAGCAGCCAACAGGAAGCCTACGAGCAGTACTTC
TRBJ2-3 TRBD2 . TRBV11-2 CASSLVWAGGRTDTQYF TGTGCCAGCAGCTTGGTTTGGGCGGGAGGCCGCACAGATACGCAGTATTTT
TRBJ1-4 TRBD1 . TRBV9 CASSEGTDNEKLFF TGTGCCAGCAGCGAAGGGACAGATAATGAAAAACTGTTTTTT
TRBJ1-3 . . TRBV7-8 CASSLFGAGSGNTIYF TGTGCCAGCAGCTTATTCGGAGCAGGGTCTGGAAACACCATATATTTT
TRBJ1-1 TRBD1 few TRBV19 CASSIGQGYTEAFF TGTGCCAGTAGTATTGGACAGGGTTACACTGAAGCTTTCTTT
TRBJ1-1 . . TRBV10-1 CASSLGPGGAEAFF TGCGCCAGCAGCCTCGGGCCTGGGGGCGCTGAAGCTTTCTTT
TRBJ2-2 . . TRBV10-1 CASSTGRQTGELFF TGCGCCAGCAGTACCGGGAGACAGACCGGGGAGCTGTTTTTT
TRBJ2-7 . . TRBV21-1 CASSLGLEQYF TGTGCCAGCAGCCTGGGACTAGAGCAGTACTTC
TRBJ2-1 . . TRBV28 CASSRYNEQFF TGTGCCAGCAGTCGGTACAATGAGCAGTTCTTC
TRBJ1-2 . once TRBV18 CASSPTSLEGYTF TGTGCCAGCTCACCGACCAGTTTGGAGGGCTACACCTTC